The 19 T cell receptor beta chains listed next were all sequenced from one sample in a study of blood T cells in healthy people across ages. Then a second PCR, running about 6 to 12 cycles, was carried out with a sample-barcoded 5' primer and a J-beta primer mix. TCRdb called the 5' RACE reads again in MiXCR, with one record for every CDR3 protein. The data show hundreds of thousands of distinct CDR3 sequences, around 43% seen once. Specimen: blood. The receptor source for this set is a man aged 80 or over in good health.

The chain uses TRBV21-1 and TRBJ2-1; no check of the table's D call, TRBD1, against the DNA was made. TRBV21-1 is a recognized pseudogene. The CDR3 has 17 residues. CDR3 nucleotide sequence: TGTGCCAGCAGCTCCCAACCCCGAAAGCGGACCACCCCCCAACCGTTCTTC. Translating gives CASSSQPRKRTTPQPFF.

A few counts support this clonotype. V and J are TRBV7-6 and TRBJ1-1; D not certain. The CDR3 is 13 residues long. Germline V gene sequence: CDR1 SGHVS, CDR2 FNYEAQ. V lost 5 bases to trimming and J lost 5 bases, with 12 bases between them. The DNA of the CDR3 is TGTGCCAGCAGCGAAATATCGTGGACTGAAGCTTTCTTT. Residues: CASSEISWTEAFF.

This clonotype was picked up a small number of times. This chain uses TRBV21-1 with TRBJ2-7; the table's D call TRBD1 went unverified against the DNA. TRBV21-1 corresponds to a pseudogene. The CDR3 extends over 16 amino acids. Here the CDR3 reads CASSKAPGQGTYEQYF. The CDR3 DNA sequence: TGTGCCAGCAGCAAAGCTCCGGGACAGGGAACCTACGAGCAGTACTTC.

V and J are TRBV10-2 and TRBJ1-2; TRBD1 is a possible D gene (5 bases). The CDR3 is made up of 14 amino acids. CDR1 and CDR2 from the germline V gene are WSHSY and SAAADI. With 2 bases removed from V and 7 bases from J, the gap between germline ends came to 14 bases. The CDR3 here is CASSEGRASGGYTF. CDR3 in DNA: TGCGCCAGCAGTGAGGGCAGGGCTTCTGGTGGCTACACCTTC.

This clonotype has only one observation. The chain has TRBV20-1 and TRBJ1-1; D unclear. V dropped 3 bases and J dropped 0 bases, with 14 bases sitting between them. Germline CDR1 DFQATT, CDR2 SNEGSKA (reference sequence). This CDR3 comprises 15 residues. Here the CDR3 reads CSASWSQNMNTEAFF. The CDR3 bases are TGCAGTGCTAGTTGGTCCCAGAACATGAACACTGAAGCTTTCTTT.

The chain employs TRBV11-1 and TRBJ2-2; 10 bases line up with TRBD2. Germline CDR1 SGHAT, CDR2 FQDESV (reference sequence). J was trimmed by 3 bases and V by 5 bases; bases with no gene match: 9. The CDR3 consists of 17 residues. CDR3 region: CASSPGAGGPYTGELFF. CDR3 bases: TGTGCCAGCAGCCCAGGAGCGGGAGGGCCTTACACCGGGGAGCTGTTTTTT.

The CDR3 nucleotides read TGTGCCAGCAGATCCACCTACAGGGCCCTTAATGAAAAACTGTTTTTT. This translates into CASRSTYRALNEKLFF. The rearrangement uses TRBV12-3 or TRBV12-4 and TRBJ1-4, with a tentative D call TRBD1 (6 bases). V lost 6 bases and J 4 bases, leaving 18 bases between the germline ends. This CDR3 is 16 amino acids long.

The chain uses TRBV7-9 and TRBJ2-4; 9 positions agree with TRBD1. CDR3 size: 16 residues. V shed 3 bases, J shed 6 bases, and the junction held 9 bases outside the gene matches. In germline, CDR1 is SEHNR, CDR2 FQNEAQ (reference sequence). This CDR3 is CASSFPGQGGGNIQYF. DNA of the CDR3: TGTGCCAGCAGCTTCCCGGGACAGGGAGGCGGAAACATTCAGTACTTC.

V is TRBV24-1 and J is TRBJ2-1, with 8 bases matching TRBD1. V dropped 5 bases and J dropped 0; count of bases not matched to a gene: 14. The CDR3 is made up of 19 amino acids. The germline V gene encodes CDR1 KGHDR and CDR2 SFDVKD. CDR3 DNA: TGTGCCACCAGTGCCCCCTCCGGGACAGGTGACAGCTCCTACAATGAGCAGTTCTTC. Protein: CATSAPSGTGDSSYNEQFF.

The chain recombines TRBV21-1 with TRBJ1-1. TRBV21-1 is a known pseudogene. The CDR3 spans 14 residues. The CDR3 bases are TGTGCCAGCACCGTTACAGGAGGAGGGGCTGAAGCTTTCTTT. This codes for CASTVTGGGAEAFF.

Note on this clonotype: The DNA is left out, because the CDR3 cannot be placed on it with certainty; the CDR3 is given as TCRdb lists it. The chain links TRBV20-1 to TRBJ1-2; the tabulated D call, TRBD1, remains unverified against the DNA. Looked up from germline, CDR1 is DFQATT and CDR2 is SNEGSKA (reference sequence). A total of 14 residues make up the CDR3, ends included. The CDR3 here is CSALGTVGGYGCTF.

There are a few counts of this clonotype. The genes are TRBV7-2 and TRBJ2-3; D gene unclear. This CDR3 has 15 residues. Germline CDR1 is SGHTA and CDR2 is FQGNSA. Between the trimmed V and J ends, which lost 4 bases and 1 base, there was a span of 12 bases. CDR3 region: CASSSQRLGTDTQYF. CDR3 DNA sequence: TGTGCCAGCAGCTCCCAAAGGTTGGGCACAGATACGCAGTATTTT. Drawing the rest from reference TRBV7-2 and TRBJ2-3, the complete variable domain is GAGVSQSPSNKVTEKGKDVELRCDPISGHTALYWYRQSLGQGLEFLIYFQGNSAPDKSGLPSDRFSAERTGGSVSTLTIQRTQQEDSAVYLCASSSQRLGTDTQYFGPGTRLTVL.

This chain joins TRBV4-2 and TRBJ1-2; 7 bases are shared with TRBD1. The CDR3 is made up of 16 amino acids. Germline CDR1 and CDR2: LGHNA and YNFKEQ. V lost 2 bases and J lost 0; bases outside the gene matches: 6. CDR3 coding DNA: TGTGCCAGCAGCCAACAAGACAGGGATCCTAACTATGGCTACACCTTC. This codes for CASSQQDRDPNYGYTF.

CDR3 region: CASSLGRETQFF. The CDR3, as DNA: TGTGCCAGCAGCTTGGGGAGGGAGACCCAGTTCTTC. The J gene is TRBJ2-1, the V gene TRBV7-8, with 7 bases aligning to TRBD2. Germline values: CDR1 SGHVS, CDR2 FQNEAQ. This CDR3 has 12 amino acids. With V trimmed by 3 bases and J by 13 bases, 6 bases remained unmatched.

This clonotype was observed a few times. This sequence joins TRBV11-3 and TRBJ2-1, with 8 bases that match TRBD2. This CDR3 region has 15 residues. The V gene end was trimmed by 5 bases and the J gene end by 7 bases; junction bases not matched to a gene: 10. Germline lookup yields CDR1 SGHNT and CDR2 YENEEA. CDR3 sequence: CASSVSGISPNEQFF. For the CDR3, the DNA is TGTGCCAGCAGCGTTAGCGGGATATCGCCGAATGAGCAGTTCTTC.

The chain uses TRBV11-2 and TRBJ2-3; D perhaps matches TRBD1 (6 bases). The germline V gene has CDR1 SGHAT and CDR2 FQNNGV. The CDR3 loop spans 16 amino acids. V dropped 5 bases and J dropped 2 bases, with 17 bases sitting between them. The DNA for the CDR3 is TGTGCCAGCAGCCCAGTTGGGACAATATCCACAGATACGCAGTATTTT. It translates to CASSPVGTISTDTQYF.

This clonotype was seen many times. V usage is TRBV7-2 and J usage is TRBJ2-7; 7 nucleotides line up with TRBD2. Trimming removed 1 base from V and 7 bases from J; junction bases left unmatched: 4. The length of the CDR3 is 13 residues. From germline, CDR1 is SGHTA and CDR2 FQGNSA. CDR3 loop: CASSLVRGGEQYF. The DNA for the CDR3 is TGTGCCAGCAGCTTAGTTCGGGGAGGGGAGCAGTACTTC.

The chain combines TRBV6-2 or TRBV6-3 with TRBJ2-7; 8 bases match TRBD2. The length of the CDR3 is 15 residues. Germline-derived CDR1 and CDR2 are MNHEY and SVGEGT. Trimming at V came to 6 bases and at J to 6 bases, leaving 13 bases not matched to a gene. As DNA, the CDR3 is TGTGCCAGCAGCCCGTCAGGGAAAACTAGCGGCGAGCAGTACTTC. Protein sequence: CASSPSGKTSGEQYF.

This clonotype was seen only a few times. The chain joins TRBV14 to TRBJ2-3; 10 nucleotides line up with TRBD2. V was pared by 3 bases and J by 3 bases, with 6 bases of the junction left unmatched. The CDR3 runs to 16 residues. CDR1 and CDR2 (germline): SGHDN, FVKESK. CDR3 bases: TGTGCCAGCAGCCAGCCGGGACTAGCGTCGACAGATACGCAGTATTTT. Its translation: CASSQPGLASTDTQYF.